These T cell receptor beta chains were read from a single sample in a study of control samples from healthy donors and cancer patients. Produced via immunoSEQ multiplex PCR; TCRdb's table is partial and in-frame only. The sample includes approximately 170,000 clones, about nine tenths of them seen just once. The sample was blood. The receptors were sampled from a woman aged 25 to 45 in good health. Both conserved end residues are part of each CDR3. Each record gives: J gene, V gene, CDR3 length, D gene, clone size, CDR3 DNA, CDR3 protein. D genes are given only for firm matches. The size entry is marked missing in some rows and otherwise reads once, few, many or a size class.

J gene: TRBJ1-4
V gene: TRBV27
CDR3 length: 14
D gene: TRBD1
clone size: -
CDR3 DNA: TGTGCCAGCAGTCGACAGGGGAATAATGAAAAACTGTTTTTT
CDR3 protein: CASSRQGNNEKLFF

J gene: TRBJ2-2
V gene: TRBV10-1
CDR3 length: 14
D gene: -
clone size: -
CDR3 DNA: TGCGCCAGCAGTGCGGGGCTGGAGACCGGGGAGCTGTTTTTT
CDR3 protein: CASSAGLETGELFF

J gene: TRBJ1-1
V gene: TRBV5-4
CDR3 length: 14
D gene: -
clone size: -
CDR3 DNA: TGTGCCAGCAGCTTGGGGGGAATGAACACTGAAGCTTTCTTT
CDR3 protein: CASSLGGMNTEAFF

J gene: TRBJ2-6
V gene: TRBV4-2
CDR3 length: 16
D gene: -
clone size: -
CDR3 DNA: TGTGCCAGCAGCCAAGAAAACAGGGTAGGGGCCAACGTCCTGACTTTC
CDR3 protein: CASSQENRVGANVLTF

J gene: TRBJ1-6
V gene: TRBV19
CDR3 length: 13
D gene: -
clone size: -
CDR3 DNA: TGTGCCAGTAGTGAAACGGGGAATTCACCCCTCCACTTT
CDR3 protein: CASSETGNSPLHF

J gene: TRBJ2-5
V gene: TRBV12-1
CDR3 length: 15
D gene: -
clone size: -
CDR3 DNA: TGTGCCAGCAGCTTTGGACGACTTAAGCAAGAGACCCAGTACTTC
CDR3 protein: CASSFGRLKQETQYF

J gene: TRBJ1-2
V gene: TRBV11-2
CDR3 length: 15
D gene: TRBD1
clone size: -
CDR3 DNA: TGTGCCAGCAGCGCCCAGGGGGCGGGGGGCTATGGCTACACCTTC
CDR3 protein: CASSAQGAGGYGYTF

J gene: TRBJ2-7
V gene: TRBV12-3/TRBV12-4
CDR3 length: 13
D gene: TRBD1
clone size: -
CDR3 DNA: TGTGCCAGCAGGTCCGGGACAGGGTACGAGCAGTACTTC
CDR3 protein: CASRSGTGYEQYF

J gene: TRBJ2-4
V gene: TRBV2
CDR3 length: 11
D gene: -
clone size: -
CDR3 DNA: TGTGCCAGCAGGAAGAAAAACATTCAGTACTTC
CDR3 protein: CASRKKNIQYF

J gene: TRBJ2-7
V gene: TRBV12-3/TRBV12-4
CDR3 length: 13
D gene: -
clone size: -
CDR3 DNA: TGTGCCAGCAGTTTGATGGGGGCTTACGAGCAGTACTTC
CDR3 protein: CASSLMGAYEQYF

J gene: TRBJ2-5
V gene: TRBV15
CDR3 length: 14
D gene: TRBD2
clone size: -
CDR3 DNA: TGTGCCACCAGCAGAGATCAGACTAGCCAGACCCAGTACTTC
CDR3 protein: CATSRDQTSQTQYF

J gene: TRBJ1-4
V gene: TRBV18
CDR3 length: 14
D gene: -
clone size: -
CDR3 DNA: TGTGCCAGCTCAGGGGAGCGGGCTAATGAAAAACTGTTTTTT
CDR3 protein: CASSGERANEKLFF

J gene: TRBJ1-1
V gene: TRBV7-2
CDR3 length: 13
D gene: TRBD1
clone size: -
CDR3 DNA: TGTGCCAGCAGCTTTGACAGGGACACTGAAGCTTTCTTT
CDR3 protein: CASSFDRDTEAFF

J gene: TRBJ1-5
V gene: TRBV4-3
CDR3 length: 16
D gene: -
clone size: few
CDR3 DNA: TGCGCCAGCAGCCAAGATTTGGGGCAGATCAATCAGCCCCAGCATTTT
CDR3 protein: CASSQDLGQINQPQHF

J gene: TRBJ2-7
V gene: TRBV4-1
CDR3 length: 13
D gene: TRBD1
clone size: -
CDR3 DNA: TGCGCCAGCACGGGGACAGGGAGGGGGGAGCAGTACTTC
CDR3 protein: CASTGTGRGEQYF

J gene: TRBJ2-3
V gene: TRBV3-1/TRBV3-2
CDR3 length: 13
D gene: TRBD2
clone size: -
CDR3 DNA: TGTGCCAGCAGCCAAGCGGGACTAGCGACGCAGTATTTT
CDR3 protein: CASSQAGLATQYF

J gene: TRBJ2-3
V gene: TRBV5-8
CDR3 length: 14
D gene: -
clone size: -
CDR3 DNA: TGTGCCAGCAGCTTGGGACTAGGGGGAGATACGCAGTATTTT
CDR3 protein: CASSLGLGGDTQYF

J gene: TRBJ2-7
V gene: TRBV11-2
CDR3 length: 14
D gene: -
clone size: -
CDR3 DNA: TGTGCCAGCAGCTTCACGCCACAGGGCTACGAGCAGTACTTC
CDR3 protein: CASSFTPQGYEQYF

J gene: TRBJ1-4
V gene: TRBV25-1
CDR3 length: 14
D gene: -
clone size: -
CDR3 DNA: TGTGCCAGCAGTGACAGGGGATGGAATGAAAAACTGTTTTTT
CDR3 protein: CASSDRGWNEKLFF

J gene: TRBJ1-2
V gene: TRBV7-2
CDR3 length: 13
D gene: -
clone size: few
CDR3 DNA: TGTGCCAGCAGCCGGACCGGCAACTATGGCTACACCTTC
CDR3 protein: CASSRTGNYGYTF

J gene: TRBJ1-1
V gene: TRBV18
CDR3 length: 14
D gene: TRBD1
clone size: -
CDR3 DNA: TGTGCCAGCTCACCAAGGCAGGGGGGCACTGAAGCTTTCTTT
CDR3 protein: CASSPRQGGTEAFF

J gene: TRBJ2-2
V gene: TRBV15
CDR3 length: 11
D gene: -
clone size: -
CDR3 DNA: TGTGCCACCAGTAATACCGGGGAGCTGTTTTTT
CDR3 protein: CATSNTGELFF

J gene: TRBJ1-6
V gene: TRBV3-1/TRBV3-2
CDR3 length: 17
D gene: TRBD1
clone size: few
CDR3 DNA: TGTGCCAGCAGCCAAATGGGACAGTTCTCCTATAATTCACCCCTCCACTTT
CDR3 protein: CASSQMGQFSYNSPLHF

J gene: TRBJ1-5
V gene: TRBV4-1
CDR3 length: 16
D gene: TRBD1
clone size: -
CDR3 DNA: TGCGCCAGCAGCCAAGAGGGGACAGGTAGCAATCAGCCCCAGCATTTT
CDR3 protein: CASSQEGTGSNQPQHF

J gene: TRBJ2-7
V gene: TRBV15
CDR3 length: 15
D gene: -
clone size: -
CDR3 DNA: TGTGCCACCAGCAGAGGGGACTCCTCACCCTACGAGCAGTACTTC
CDR3 protein: CATSRGDSSPYEQYF

J gene: TRBJ1-2
V gene: TRBV21-1
CDR3 length: 13
D gene: -
clone size: -
CDR3 DNA: TGTGCCAGCAGCAAGGACAGGGACTATGGCTACACCTTC
CDR3 protein: CASSKDRDYGYTF

J gene: TRBJ1-1
V gene: TRBV6-4
CDR3 length: 12
D gene: -
clone size: -
CDR3 DNA: TGTGCCAGCAGTGACCCGGGGACTGAAGCTTTCTTT
CDR3 protein: CASSDPGTEAFF

J gene: TRBJ2-5
V gene: TRBV9
CDR3 length: 17
D gene: TRBD2
clone size: -
CDR3 DNA: TGTGCCAGCAGCGTAGTGGGGGTAGCGGGAATCGGTGAGACCCAGTACTTC
CDR3 protein: CASSVVGVAGIGETQYF

J gene: TRBJ1-2
V gene: TRBV3-1/TRBV3-2
CDR3 length: 13
D gene: -
clone size: -
CDR3 DNA: TGTGCCAGCAGCCAGAGGGTTAACTATGGCTACACCTTC
CDR3 protein: CASSQRVNYGYTF

J gene: TRBJ2-7
V gene: TRBV7-4
CDR3 length: 12
D gene: -
clone size: -
CDR3 DNA: TGTGCCAGCAGCTTCTGCCCCTACGAGCAGTACTTC
CDR3 protein: CASSFCPYEQYF

J gene: TRBJ1-2
V gene: TRBV28
CDR3 length: 17
D gene: TRBD1
clone size: -
CDR3 DNA: TGTGCCAGCAGTTTATCCGGCCCGGGACAGGGGTACTATGGCTACACCTTC
CDR3 protein: CASSLSGPGQGYYGYTF

J gene: TRBJ2-1
V gene: TRBV5-1
CDR3 length: 15
D gene: TRBD2
clone size: -
CDR3 DNA: TGCGCCAGCAGCGGACTAGCGGGGAGATACAATGAGCAGTTCTTC
CDR3 protein: CASSGLAGRYNEQFF

J gene: TRBJ2-3
V gene: TRBV9
CDR3 length: 15
D gene: TRBD2
clone size: -
CDR3 DNA: TGTGCCAGCAGCGTAGCTAGCGGACTCACAGATACGCAGTATTTT
CDR3 protein: CASSVASGLTDTQYF

J gene: TRBJ1-5
V gene: TRBV27
CDR3 length: 16
D gene: TRBD1
clone size: few
CDR3 DNA: TGTGCCAGCAGTCCCTCAGGACAGGGTAGCAATCAGCCCCAGCATTTT
CDR3 protein: CASSPSGQGSNQPQHF

J gene: TRBJ2-1
V gene: TRBV6-4
CDR3 length: 15
D gene: TRBD1
clone size: -
CDR3 DNA: TGTGCCAGCAGTGAGATAGAGACAGGGACCGATGAGCAGTTCTTC
CDR3 protein: CASSEIETGTDEQFF

J gene: TRBJ2-7
V gene: TRBV5-1
CDR3 length: 15
D gene: TRBD2
clone size: -
CDR3 DNA: TGCGCCAGCAGCTTGTCGGGGGGGAGCTCCTACGAGCAGTACTTC
CDR3 protein: CASSLSGGSSYEQYF

J gene: TRBJ1-5
V gene: TRBV27
CDR3 length: 14
D gene: TRBD1
clone size: -
CDR3 DNA: TGTGCCAGCAGTCCCCAGGGGGGATATCAGCCCCAGCATTTT
CDR3 protein: CASSPQGGYQPQHF

J gene: TRBJ1-6
V gene: TRBV18
CDR3 length: 16
D gene: -
clone size: -
CDR3 DNA: TGTGCCAGCTCACCACAGGACAGTCGCGGGAATTCACCCCTCCACTTT
CDR3 protein: CASSPQDSRGNSPLHF

J gene: TRBJ2-2
V gene: TRBV27
CDR3 length: 16
D gene: -
clone size: once
CDR3 DNA: TGTGCCAGCAGTCGCCGGGGACTCACGAACACCGGGGAGCTGTTTTTT
CDR3 protein: CASSRRGLTNTGELFF

J gene: TRBJ1-1
V gene: TRBV6-2/TRBV6-3
CDR3 length: 11
D gene: -
clone size: -
CDR3 DNA: TGTGCCAGCAGTTTAGGCTTTGAAGCTTTCTTT
CDR3 protein: CASSLGFEAFF

J gene: TRBJ1-5
V gene: TRBV15
CDR3 length: 15
D gene: -
clone size: -
CDR3 DNA: TGTGCCACCAGCAGAGATTTTAGAGGCAATCAGCCCCAGCATTTT
CDR3 protein: CATSRDFRGNQPQHF

J gene: TRBJ1-2
V gene: TRBV4-2
CDR3 length: 13
D gene: TRBD1
clone size: -
CDR3 DNA: TGTGCCAGCAGCCAAGGGGACAGGGGAGGCTACACCTTC
CDR3 protein: CASSQGDRGGYTF

J gene: TRBJ2-4
V gene: TRBV19
CDR3 length: 16
D gene: -
clone size: -
CDR3 DNA: TGTGCCAGTAGTAGCCAGGGGATTGGGGCCAAAAACATTCAGTACTTC
CDR3 protein: CASSSQGIGAKNIQYF

J gene: TRBJ1-2
V gene: TRBV30
CDR3 length: 14
D gene: -
clone size: -
CDR3 DNA: TGTGCCTGGAGTGTAAAGGGAGCTAACTATGGCTACACCTTC
CDR3 protein: CAWSVKGANYGYTF

J gene: TRBJ2-7
V gene: TRBV11-2
CDR3 length: 13
D gene: -
clone size: -
CDR3 DNA: TGTGCCAGCAGCCCGACTCTAGCCTACGAGCAGTACTTC
CDR3 protein: CASSPTLAYEQYF

J gene: TRBJ2-7
V gene: TRBV6-4
CDR3 length: 12
D gene: -
clone size: -
CDR3 DNA: TGTGCCAGCAGTGACTCCCTCTACGAGCAGTACTTC
CDR3 protein: CASSDSLYEQYF

J gene: TRBJ1-1
V gene: TRBV15
CDR3 length: 16
D gene: TRBD1
clone size: once
CDR3 DNA: TGTGCCACCAGCAGAGGTTTGACAGGGGGGTACACTGAAGCTTTCTTT
CDR3 protein: CATSRGLTGGYTEAFF

J gene: TRBJ2-7
V gene: TRBV15
CDR3 length: 13
D gene: TRBD1
clone size: -
CDR3 DNA: TGTGCCACCAGCAGAGGACAGGGGGGACGGCAGTACTTC
CDR3 protein: CATSRGQGGRQYF

J gene: TRBJ2-7
V gene: TRBV9
CDR3 length: 14
D gene: -
clone size: -
CDR3 DNA: TGTGCCAGCAGCGTAGCGGGCACCTCCTACGAGCAGTACTTC
CDR3 protein: CASSVAGTSYEQYF

J gene: TRBJ1-1
V gene: TRBV3-1/TRBV3-2
CDR3 length: 13
D gene: -
clone size: -
CDR3 DNA: TGTGCCAGCAGCCGGTCAGAGAACACTGAAGCTTTCTTT
CDR3 protein: CASSRSENTEAFF

J gene: TRBJ1-2
V gene: TRBV10-3
CDR3 length: 13
D gene: TRBD1
clone size: -
CDR3 DNA: TGTGCCATCAGTGGGACAGGTACCTATGGCTACACCTTC
CDR3 protein: CAISGTGTYGYTF